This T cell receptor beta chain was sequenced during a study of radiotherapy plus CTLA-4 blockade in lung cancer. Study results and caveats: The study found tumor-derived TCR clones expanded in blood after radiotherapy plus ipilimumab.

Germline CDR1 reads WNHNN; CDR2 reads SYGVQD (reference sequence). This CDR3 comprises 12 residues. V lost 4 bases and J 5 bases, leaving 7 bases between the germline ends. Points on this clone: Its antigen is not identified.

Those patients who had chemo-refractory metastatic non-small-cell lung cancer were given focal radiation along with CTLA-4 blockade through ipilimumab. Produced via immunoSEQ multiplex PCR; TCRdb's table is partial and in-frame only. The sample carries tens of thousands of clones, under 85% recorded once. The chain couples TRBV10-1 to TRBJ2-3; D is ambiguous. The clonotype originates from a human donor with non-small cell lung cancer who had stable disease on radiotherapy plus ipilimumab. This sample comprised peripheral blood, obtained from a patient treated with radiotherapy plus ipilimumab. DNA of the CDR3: TGCGCCAGCAGTGTACGAGGAGATACGCAGTATTTT. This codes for CASSVRGDTQYF.